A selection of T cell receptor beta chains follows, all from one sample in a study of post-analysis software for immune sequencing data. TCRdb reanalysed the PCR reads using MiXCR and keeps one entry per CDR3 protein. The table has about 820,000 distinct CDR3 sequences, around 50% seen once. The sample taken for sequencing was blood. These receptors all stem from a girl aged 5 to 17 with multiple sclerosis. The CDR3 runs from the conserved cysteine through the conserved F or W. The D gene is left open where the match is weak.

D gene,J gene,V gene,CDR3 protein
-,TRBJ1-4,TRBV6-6,CASSYHRDTATNEKLFF
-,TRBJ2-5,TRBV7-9,CASSLNTGRTQYF
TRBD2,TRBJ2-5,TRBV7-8,CASSAGLAAAQETQYF
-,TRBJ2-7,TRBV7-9,CASSLARGHEQYF
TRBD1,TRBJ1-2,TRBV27,CASSLLQTGEYGYTF
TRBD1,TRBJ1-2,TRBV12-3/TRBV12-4,CASSLEGTGLYGYTF
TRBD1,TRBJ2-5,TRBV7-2,CASRLQGAGETQYF
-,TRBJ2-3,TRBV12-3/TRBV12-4,CAISAGPTDTQYF
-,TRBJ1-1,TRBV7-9,CASRSRSQMNTEAFF
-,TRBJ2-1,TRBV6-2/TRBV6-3,CASGISLQFF
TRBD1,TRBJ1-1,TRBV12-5,CASGGESTGNGTEAFF
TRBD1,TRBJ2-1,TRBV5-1,CASSRRQGKNNEQFF
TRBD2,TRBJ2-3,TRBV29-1,CSVVGLAGDTQYF
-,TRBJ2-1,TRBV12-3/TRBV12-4,CASSGFEQFF
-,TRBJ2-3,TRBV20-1,CSAMELAPDTQYF
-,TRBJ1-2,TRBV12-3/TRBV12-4,CAIKAGGLYGYTF
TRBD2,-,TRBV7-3,CASSLSSGSRKFEQYF
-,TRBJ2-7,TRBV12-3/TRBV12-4,CASSPIPRGSGAYEQYF
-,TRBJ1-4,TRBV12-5,CASGLGPNEKLFF
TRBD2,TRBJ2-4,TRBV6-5,CASSWGASGNIQYF
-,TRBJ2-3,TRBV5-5,CASSFGPGPSTDTQYF
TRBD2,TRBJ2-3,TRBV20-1,CSAPAGGQTDTQYF
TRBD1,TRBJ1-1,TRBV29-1,CSVLITGERTFF
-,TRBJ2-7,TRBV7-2,CASSSPGTLLGEQYF
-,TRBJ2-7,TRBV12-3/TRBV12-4,CASSFGRGASYF
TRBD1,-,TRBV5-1,CASSLAWDRGIYEQYF
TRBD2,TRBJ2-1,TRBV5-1,CASSLGPSGSTYNEQFF
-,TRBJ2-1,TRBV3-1,CASSQGSLAQQFF